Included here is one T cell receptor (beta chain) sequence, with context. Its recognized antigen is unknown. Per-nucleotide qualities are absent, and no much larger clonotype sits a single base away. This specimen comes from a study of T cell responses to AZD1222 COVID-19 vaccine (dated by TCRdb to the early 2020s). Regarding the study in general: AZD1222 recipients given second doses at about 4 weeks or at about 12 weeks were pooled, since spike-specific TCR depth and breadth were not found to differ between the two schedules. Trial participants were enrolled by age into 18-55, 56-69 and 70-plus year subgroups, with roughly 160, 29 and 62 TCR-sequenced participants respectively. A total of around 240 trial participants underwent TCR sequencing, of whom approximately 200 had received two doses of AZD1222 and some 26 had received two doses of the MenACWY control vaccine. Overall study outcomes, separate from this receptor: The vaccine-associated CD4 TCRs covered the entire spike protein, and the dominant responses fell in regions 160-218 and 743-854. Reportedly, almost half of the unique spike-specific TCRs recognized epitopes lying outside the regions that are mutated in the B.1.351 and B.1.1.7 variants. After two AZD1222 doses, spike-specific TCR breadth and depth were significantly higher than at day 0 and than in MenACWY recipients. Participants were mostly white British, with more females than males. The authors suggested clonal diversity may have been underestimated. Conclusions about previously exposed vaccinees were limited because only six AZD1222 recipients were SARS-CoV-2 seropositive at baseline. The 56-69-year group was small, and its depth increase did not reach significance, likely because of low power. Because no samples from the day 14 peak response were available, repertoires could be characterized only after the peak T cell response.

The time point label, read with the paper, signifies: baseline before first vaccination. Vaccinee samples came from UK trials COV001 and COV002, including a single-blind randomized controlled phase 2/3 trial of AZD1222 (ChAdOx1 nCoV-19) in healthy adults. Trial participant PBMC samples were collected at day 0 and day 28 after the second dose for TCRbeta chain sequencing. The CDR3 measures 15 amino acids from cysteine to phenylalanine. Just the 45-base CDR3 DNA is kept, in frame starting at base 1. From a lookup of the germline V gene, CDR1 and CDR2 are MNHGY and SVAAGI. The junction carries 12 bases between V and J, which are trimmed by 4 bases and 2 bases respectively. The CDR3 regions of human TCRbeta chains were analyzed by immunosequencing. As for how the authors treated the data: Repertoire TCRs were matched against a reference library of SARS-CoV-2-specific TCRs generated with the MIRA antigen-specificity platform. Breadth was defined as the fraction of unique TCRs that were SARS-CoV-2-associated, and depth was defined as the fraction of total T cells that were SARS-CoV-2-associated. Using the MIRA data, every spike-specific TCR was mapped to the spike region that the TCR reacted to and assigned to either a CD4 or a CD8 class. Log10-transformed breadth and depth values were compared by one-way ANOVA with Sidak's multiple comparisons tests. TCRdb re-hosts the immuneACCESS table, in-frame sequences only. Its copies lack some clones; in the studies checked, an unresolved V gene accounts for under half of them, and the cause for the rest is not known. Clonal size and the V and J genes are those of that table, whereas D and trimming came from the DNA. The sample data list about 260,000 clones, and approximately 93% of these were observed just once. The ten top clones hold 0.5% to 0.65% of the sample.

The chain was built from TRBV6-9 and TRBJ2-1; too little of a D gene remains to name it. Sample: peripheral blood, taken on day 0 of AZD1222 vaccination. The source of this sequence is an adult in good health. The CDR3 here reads CASSSQSTTYNEQFF. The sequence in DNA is TGTGCCAGCAGTTCCCAGAGTACTACCTACAATGAGCAGTTCTTC.